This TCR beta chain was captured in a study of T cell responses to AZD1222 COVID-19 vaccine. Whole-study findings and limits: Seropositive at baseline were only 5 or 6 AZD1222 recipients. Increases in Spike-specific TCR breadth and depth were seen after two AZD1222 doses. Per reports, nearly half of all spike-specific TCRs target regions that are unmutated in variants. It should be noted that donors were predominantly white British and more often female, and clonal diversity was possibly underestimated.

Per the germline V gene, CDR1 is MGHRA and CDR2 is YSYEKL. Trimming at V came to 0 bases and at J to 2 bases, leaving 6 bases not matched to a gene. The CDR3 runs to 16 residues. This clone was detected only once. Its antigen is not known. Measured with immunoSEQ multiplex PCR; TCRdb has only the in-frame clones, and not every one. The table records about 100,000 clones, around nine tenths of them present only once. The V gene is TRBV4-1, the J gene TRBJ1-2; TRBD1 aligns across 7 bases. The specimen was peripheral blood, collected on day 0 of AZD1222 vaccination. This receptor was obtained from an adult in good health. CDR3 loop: CASSQDWTGQNYGYTF. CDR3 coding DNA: TGCGCCAGCAGCCAAGATTGGACAGGTCAAAACTATGGCTACACCTTC.